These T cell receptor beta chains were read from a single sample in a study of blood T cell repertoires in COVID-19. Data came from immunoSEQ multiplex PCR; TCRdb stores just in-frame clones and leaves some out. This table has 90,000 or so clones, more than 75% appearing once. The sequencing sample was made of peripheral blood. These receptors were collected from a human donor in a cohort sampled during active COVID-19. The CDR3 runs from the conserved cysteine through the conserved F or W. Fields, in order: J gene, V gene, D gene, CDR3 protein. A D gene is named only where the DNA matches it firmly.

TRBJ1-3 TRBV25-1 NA CATETGSGNTIYF
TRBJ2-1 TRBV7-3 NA CASSLISGNNEQFF
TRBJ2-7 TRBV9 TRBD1 CASSVGTGTVYEQYF
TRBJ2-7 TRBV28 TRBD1 CASSYGQGGQYF
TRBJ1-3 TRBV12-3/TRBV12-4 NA CASREFIGNTIYF
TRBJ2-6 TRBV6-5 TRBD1 CASRTGGAGANVLTF
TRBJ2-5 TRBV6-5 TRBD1 CASSRAPTGQETQYF
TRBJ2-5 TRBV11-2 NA CASSLEGFSGTYLPETQYF
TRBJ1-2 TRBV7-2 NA CASSLRGGETYGYTF
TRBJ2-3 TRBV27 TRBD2 CASSLPGRTDTQYF
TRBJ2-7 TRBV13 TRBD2 CASSVGLETYEQYF
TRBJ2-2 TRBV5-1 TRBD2 CASSATSGETGELFF
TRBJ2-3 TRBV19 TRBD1 CASSIGQGGADTQYF
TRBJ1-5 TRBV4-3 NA CASSQDYQRHSNQPQHF
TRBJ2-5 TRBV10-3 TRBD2 CAISEPTSGRVETQYF
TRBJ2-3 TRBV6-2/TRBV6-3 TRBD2 CASSYLEPGTSFSDTQYF
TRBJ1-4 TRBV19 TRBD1 CASSTAGQSNEKLFF
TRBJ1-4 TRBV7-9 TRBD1 CASSFGQGAGTNEKLFF
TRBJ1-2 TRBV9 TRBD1 CASSPRTGGAYGYTF
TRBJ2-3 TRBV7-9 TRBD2 CASSPRLAGGLSSTDTQYF
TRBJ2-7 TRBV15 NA CATSRDAQASYEQYF
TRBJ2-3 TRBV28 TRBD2 CASRPRLAGNTDTQYF
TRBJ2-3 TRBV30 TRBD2 CAGHQRGYTQYF
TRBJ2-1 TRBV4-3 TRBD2 CASSQELAGSPYNEQFF
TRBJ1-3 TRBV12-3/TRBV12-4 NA CASASGTHYF
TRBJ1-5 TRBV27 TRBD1 CASSQRRGATGGGYSNQPQHF
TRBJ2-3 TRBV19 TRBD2 CASSIRTSKDTQYF
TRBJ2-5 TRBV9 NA CASSAEGGLRETQYF